This T cell receptor (beta chain) was identified in a study of OX40 agonist ivuxolimab in advanced cancers. Notes on the research overall: Ivuxolimab, which targeted the costimulatory receptor OX40 (CD134), was an agonistic, fully human IgG2 monoclonal antibody. Intravenous ivuxolimab was administered to patients every 2 weeks at six dose levels: 0.01, 0.1, 0.3, 1.5, 3 and 10 mg/kg. Of the approximately 50 patients in dose escalation, 19 had hepatocellular carcinoma, some 15 had melanoma, 9 had renal cell carcinoma and 9 had head and neck cancer. A male proportion of under 85% and a mean age of approximately 61 years, ranging from 23 to 79, were recorded for the dose-escalation cohort. Prior anti-PD-1, anti-PD-L1 or anti-CTLA-4 therapy was permitted, and checkpoint inhibitors had been received by under 50% of dose-escalation patients. Partial responses were achieved by three dose-escalation patients, of whom one had hepatocellular carcinoma and two had cutaneous melanoma. Peripheral TCRbeta sequencing was intended to test whether TCR sequence diversity was altered and clonal T-cell expansion was caused by ivuxolimab. The paper covers the monotherapy dose-escalation part of the phase I ivuxolimab trial, which included N ≈ 57 patients.

The trial excluded patients who had a history of autoimmune disease or were on systemic immunosuppression. Peripheral blood for TCR sequencing was collected from all dose cohorts at baseline, on cycle 4 day 1, and on cycle 7 day 1. Samples came from an open-label, multicenter, first-in-human phase I dose-escalation trial of ivuxolimab. Adults with locally advanced or metastatic melanoma, renal cell, hepatocellular, or head and neck squamous cell carcinoma were enrolled in the trial. CD4+ and CD8+ T cells were sorted separately from peripheral blood before TCR sequencing. The germline V gene gives CDR1 as SGHDT and CDR2 as YYEEEE. The CDR3 spans 14 residues, from the cysteine through the phenylalanine. Here the CDR3 DNA is all that survives: 42 bases in frame from base 1. Unmatched junction bases come to 11, with V trimmed by 4 bases and J by 10 bases. Of note for this clone: Its antigen target is currently unknown. No base quality values were provided; no much bigger clone lies one nucleotide off.

Genomic DNA was extracted from sorted cells for sequencing of the TCRbeta CDR3 region. TCRbeta CDR3 regions were sequenced using the immunoSEQ Assay. Drawn from immuneACCESS, this table holds only the in-frame rearrangements with V and J called that TCRdb kept. Clones are partly lost; checked studies trace under half to an unresolved V gene and leave the rest unexplained. The sample includes 50,000 or so clones, with 60% to 85% observed a single time. The ten largest clonotypes hold 1.5% to 2% of the sample. Points the paper makes about the study in general: Which antigens the clonally expanded peripheral T cells were specific for was not determined. In the 0.1-3.0 mg/kg groups, partial responders were among the patients with the lowest normalized peripheral clonal expansion, particularly in CD8+ T cells. Low levels of normalized T-cell clonal expansion were also seen in some nonresponding patients. At doses of 0.1 to 3.0 mg/kg, clonal expansion of both CD4+ and CD8+ blood T cells was observed from baseline to week 6. On average, CD8+ T cells showed more expanded clones than CD4+ T cells after ivuxolimab.

This specimen consisted of CD4+ or CD8+ T cells sorted from blood, obtained in a trial of the OX40 agonist ivuxolimab. The sequence links TRBV5-6 to TRBJ2-1; TRBD1 matches 7 bases in the middle. This TCR was sampled from an adult with an advanced solid tumor such as melanoma, head and neck, liver or kidney cancer. The DNA is as follows: TGTGCCAGCAGCGGGGGACAGCTCCACCGGGAGCAGTTCTTC. The encoded protein is CASSGGQLHREQFF.